This TCR beta chain was identified in a study of shared clonotypes between healthy human individuals. Study in general: CD4 naive and CD4 memory each took three plates per donor, while CD8 naive took two and CD8 memory one.

The repertoire was sequenced with immunoSEQ multiplex PCR; TCRdb's copy has only in-frame clones and lacks some. Seen here are 550,000 to 700,000 clones, 73% observed once, and the top ten hold roughly 1.9%. Findings of the study overall: Naive CD4 clonotype sharing across a few donors was 4.5% to 6%. Sharing of clonotypes among donors was expected to vary with sequencing depth. It was the non-shared clonotypes that had lower generation probabilities than clonotypes shared by all four donors.

A remark on this clone: Its antigen is currently unknown.

The J segment lost 10 bases and the V segment lost 6 bases, leaving 11 bases of the junction unmatched. This CDR3 has 13 residues. Germline CDR1 is ENHRY and CDR2 is SYGVKD. The V gene is TRBV10-3, the J gene TRBJ1-2, with TRBD1 identical over 7 bases. This TCR came from a woman younger than 45 in good health. Sequenced material: memory CD4+ T cells sorted from blood. Documented subset: CD45RA-negative fraction. CDR3 in DNA: TGTGCCATCAGGGGGTCGACAGGGCGTGTCTACACCTTC. Translated: CAIRGSTGRVYTF.